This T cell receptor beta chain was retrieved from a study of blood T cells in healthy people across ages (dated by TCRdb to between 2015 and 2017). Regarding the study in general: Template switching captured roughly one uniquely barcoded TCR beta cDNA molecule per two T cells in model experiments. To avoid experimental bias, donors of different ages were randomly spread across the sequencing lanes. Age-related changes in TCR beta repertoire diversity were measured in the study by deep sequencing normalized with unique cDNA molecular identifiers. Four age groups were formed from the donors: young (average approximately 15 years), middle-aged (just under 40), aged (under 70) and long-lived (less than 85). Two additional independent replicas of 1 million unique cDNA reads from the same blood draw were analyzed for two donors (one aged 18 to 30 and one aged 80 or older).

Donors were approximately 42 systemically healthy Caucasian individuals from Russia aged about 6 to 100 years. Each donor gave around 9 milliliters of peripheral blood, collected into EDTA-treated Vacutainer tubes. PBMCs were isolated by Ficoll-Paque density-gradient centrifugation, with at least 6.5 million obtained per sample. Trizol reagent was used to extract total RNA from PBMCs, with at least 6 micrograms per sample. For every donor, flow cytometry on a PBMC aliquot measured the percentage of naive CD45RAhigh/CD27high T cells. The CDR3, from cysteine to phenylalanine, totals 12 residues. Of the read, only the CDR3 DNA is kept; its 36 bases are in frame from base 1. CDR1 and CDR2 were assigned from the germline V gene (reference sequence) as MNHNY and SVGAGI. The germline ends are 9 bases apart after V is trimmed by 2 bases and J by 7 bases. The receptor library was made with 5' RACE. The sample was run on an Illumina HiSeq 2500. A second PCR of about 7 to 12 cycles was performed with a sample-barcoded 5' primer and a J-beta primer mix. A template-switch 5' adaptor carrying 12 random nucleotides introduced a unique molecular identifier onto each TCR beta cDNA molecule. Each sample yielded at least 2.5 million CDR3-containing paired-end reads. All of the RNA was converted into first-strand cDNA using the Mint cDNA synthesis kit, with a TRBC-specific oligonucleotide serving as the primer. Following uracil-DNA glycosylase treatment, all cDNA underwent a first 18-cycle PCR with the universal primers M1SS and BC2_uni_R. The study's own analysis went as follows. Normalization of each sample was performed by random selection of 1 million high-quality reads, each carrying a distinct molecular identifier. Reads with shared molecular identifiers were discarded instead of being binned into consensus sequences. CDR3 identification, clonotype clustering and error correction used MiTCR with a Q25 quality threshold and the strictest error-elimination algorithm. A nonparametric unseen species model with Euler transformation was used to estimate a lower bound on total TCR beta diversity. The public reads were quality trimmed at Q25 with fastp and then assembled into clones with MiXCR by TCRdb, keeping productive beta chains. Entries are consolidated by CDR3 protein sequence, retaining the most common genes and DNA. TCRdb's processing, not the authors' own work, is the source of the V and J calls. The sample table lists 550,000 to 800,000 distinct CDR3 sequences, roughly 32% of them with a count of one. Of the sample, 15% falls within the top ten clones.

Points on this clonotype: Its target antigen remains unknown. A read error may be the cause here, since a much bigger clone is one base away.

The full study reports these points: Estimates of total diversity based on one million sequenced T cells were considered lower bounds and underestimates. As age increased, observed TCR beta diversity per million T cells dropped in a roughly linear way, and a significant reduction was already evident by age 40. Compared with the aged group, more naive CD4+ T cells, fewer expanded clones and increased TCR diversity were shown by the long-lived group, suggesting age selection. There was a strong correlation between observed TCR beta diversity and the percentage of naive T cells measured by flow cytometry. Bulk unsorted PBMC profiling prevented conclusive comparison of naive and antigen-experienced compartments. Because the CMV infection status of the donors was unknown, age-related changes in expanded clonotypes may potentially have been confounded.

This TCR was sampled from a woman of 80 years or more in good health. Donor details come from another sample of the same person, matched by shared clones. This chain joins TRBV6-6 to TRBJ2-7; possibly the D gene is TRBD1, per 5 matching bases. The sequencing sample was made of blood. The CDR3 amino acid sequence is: CASSYAQDEQYF. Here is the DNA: TGTGCCAGCAGTTACGCACAGGATGAGCAGTACTTC.